The count of the clone carrying this T cell receptor (beta chain) is one. Here immunoSEQ multiplex PCR was the method, and the copy in TCRdb shows in-frame clones only, minus some. This sample carries about 1,900,000 clones, less than 95% of them seen once, and the ten largest clones take less than 1.5%. The data are from a study of shared clonotypes between healthy human individuals. Terminally differentiated effector memory CD45RA+ cells were excluded from the naive CD8 cells, which were CD45RO-negative and positively selected for CCR7. CDR1 is SGHDT, CDR2 YYEEEE, per germline. CDR3 length equals 13 residues.

The chain employs TRBV5-6 and TRBJ2-5, with 7 positions matching TRBD1. Matching the DNA end better, TRBJ2-7 makes the J call doubtful. The specimen was naive CD8+ T cells sorted from blood. The clonotype originates from a man between 18 and 35 years old in good health. DNA for the CDR3: TGTGCCAGCAGCCCCGGGACAGTCTACGAGCAGTACTTC. It yields the protein CASSPGTVYEQYF.